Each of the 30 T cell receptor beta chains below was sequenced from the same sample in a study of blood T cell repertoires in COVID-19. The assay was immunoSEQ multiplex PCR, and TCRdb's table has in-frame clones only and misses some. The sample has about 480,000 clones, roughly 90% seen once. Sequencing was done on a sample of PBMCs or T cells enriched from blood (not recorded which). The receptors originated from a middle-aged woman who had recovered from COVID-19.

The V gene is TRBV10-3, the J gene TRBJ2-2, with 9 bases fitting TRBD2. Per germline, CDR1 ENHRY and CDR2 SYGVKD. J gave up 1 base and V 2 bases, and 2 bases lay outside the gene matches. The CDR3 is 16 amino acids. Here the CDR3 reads CAISEGLAMNTGELFF. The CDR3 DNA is TGTGCCATCAGTGAGGGACTAGCGATGAACACCGGGGAGCTGTTTTTT.

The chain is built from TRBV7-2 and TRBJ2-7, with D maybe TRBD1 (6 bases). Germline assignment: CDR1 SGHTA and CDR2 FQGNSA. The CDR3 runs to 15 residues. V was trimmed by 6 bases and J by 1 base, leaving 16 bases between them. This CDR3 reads CASRPAGRGSYEQYF. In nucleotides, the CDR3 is TGTGCCAGCAGGCCGGCGGGCAGGGGTTCCTACGAGCAGTACTTC.

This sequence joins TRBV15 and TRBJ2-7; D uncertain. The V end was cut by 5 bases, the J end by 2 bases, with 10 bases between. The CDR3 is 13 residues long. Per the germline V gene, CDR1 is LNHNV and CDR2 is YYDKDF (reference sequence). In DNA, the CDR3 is TGTGCCACCAGCGAAGGCAGGACCTACGAGCAGTACTTC. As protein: CATSEGRTYEQYF.

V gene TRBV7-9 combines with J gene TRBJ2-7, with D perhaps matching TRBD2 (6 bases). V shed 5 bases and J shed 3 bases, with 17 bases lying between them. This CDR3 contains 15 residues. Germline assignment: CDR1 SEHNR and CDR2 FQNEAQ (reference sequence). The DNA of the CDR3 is TGTGCCAGCAGCAAGGGACGGGAGTATAACTACGAGCAGTACTTC. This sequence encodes CASSKGREYNYEQYF.

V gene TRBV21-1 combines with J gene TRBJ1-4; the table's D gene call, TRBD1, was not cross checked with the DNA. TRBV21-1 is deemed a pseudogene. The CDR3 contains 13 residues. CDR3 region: CASNDRGAEKLFF. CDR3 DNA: TGTGCCAGCAACGACAGGGGGGCTGAAAAACTGTTTTTT.

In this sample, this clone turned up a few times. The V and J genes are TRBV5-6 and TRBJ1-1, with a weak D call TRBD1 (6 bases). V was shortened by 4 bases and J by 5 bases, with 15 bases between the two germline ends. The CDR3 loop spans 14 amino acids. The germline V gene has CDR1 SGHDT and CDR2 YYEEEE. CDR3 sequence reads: CASSLGGALTEAFF. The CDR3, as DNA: TGTGCCAGCAGCCTAGGGGGGGCTTTGACTGAAGCTTTCTTT. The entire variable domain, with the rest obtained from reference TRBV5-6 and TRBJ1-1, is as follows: DAGVTQSPTHLIKTRGQQVTLRCSPKSGHDTVSWYQQALGQGPQFIFQYYEEEERQRGNFPDRFSGHQFPNYSSELNVNALLLGDSALYLCASSLGGALTEAFFGQGTRLTVV.

The CDR3 region is CASSLTVFRGTGANTEAFF. CDR3 nucleotides: TGTGCCAGCAGCCTAACCGTATTCAGGGGGACCGGGGCGAACACTGAAGCTTTCTTT. V usage is TRBV11-2 and J usage is TRBJ1-1; 7 bases match TRBD1. Germline V lookup: CDR1 SGHAT, CDR2 FQNNGV. The CDR3 consists of 19 residues. V shed 5 bases, J shed 1 base, and the junction held 19 bases outside the gene matches.

CDR3 DNA sequence: TGTGCCAGCAACGGACAGAGCTCCTACAATGAGCAGTTCTTC. This codes for CASNGQSSYNEQFF. The chain joins TRBV2 to TRBJ2-1; TRBD1 might be the D (6 bases). Germline CDR1 SNHLY, CDR2 FYNNEI. The CDR3 sequence is 14 residues long. Trimming left V 7 bases short and J 0 bases short, with 10 bases between.

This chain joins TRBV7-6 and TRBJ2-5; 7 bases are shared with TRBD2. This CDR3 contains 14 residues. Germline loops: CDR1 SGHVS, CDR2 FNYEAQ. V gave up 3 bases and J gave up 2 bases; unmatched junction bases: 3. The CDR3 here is CASSFRTRQETQYF. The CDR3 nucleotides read TGTGCCAGCAGCTTCCGGACTAGACAAGAGACCCAGTACTTC.

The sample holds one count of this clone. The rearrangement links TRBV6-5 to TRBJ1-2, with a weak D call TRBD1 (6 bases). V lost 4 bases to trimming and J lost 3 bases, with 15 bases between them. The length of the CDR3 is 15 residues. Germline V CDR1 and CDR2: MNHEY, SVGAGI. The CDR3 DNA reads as TGTGCCAGCAGTTTCGGTGGGGGCCTATACTATGGCTACACCTTC. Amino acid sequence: CASSFGGGLYYGYTF.

CDR3 amino acids: CASSYSSGGGWGYTF. CDR3 nucleotide sequence: TGTGCCAGCAGTTACTCATCAGGGGGCGGATGGGGCTACACCTTC. This rearrangement joins TRBV6-5 to TRBJ1-2; TRBD1 matches 8 bases. The CDR3 is 15 residues long. V shed 0 bases and J 8 bases; nucleotides not matched to a gene: 8. Germline CDR1 and CDR2: MNHEY and SVGAGI.

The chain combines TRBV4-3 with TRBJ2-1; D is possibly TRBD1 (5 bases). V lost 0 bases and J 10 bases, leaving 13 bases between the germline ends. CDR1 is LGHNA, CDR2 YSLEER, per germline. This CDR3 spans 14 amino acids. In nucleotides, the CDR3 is TGCGCCAGCAGCCAAGAATTAGAAGGGGTCGAGCAGTTCTTC. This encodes CASSQELEGVEQFF.

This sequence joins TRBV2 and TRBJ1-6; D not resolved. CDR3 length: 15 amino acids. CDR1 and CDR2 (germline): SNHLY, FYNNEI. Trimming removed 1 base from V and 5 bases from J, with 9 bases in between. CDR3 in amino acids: CASSEGAGNNSPLHF. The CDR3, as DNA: TGTGCCAGCAGTGAAGGTGCAGGAAATAATTCACCCCTCCACTTT.

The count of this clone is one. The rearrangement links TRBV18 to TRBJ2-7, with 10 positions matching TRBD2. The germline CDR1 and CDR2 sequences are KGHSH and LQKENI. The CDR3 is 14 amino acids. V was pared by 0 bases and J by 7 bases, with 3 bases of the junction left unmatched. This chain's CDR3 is CASSPPAGGGEQYF. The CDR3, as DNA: TGTGCCAGCTCACCACCAGCGGGAGGGGGTGAGCAGTACTTC.

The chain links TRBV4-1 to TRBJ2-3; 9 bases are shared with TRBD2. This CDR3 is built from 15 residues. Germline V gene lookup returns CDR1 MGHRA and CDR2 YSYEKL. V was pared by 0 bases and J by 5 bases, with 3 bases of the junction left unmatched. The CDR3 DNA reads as TGCGCCAGCAGCCAAGAAGGCGGGGGGGGAGATACGCAGTATTTT. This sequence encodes CASSQEGGGGDTQYF.

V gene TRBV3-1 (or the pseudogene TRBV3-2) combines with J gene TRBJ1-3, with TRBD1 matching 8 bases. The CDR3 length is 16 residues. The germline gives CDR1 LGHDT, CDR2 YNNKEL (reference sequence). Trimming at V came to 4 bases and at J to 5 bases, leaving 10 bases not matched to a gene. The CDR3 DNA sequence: TGTGCCAGCAGCCCGACATTGAGGACAGGGAGAAACACCATATATTTT. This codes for CASSPTLRTGRNTIYF.

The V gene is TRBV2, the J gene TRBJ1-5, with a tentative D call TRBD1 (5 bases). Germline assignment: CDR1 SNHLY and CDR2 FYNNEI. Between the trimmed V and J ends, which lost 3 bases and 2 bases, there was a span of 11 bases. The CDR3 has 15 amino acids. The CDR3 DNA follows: TGTGCCAGCAGTGAGAACAGGTGGGGCAATCAGCCCCAGCATTTT. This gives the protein CASSENRWGNQPQHF.

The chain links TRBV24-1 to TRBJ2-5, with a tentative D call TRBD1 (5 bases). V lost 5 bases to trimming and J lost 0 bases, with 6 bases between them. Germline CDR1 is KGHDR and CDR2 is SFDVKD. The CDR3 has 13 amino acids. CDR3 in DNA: TGTGCCACCAGTGGGACACACCAAGAGACCCAGTACTTC. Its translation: CATSGTHQETQYF.

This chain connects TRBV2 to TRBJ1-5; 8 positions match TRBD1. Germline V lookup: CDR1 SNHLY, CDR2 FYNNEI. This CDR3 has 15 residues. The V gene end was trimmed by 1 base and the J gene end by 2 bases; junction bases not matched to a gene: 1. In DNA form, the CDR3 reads TGTGCCAGCAGTGAAGAGACAGGGGGCAATCAGCCCCAGCATTTT. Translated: CASSEETGGNQPQHF.

CDR3 sequence (DNA): TGTGCCAGCAGCTTATTCTCGGGACTGCGGGTCCAAAACATTCAGTACTTC. It translates to CASSLFSGLRVQNIQYF. This chain connects TRBV7-2 to TRBJ2-4; TRBD2 is a possible D gene (6 bases). CDR1 is SGHTA, CDR2 FQGNSA, per germline. The CDR3 is 17 residues long. The ends were cut back, 2 bases at V and 5 bases at J, with 19 bases in the middle.

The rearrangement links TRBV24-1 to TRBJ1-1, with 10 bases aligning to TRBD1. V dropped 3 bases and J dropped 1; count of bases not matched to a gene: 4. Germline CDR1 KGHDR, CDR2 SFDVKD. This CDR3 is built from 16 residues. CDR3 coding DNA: TGTGCCACCAGTGATGGGGACAGGGGAAGGAACACTGAAGCTTTCTTT. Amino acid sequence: CATSDGDRGRNTEAFF.

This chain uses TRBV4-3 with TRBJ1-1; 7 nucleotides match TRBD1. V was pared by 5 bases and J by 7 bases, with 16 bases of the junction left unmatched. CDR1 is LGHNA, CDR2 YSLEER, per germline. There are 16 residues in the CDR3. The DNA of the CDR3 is TGCGCCAGCAGCGTGCTCGCGGGACAGCTAGACGGTGAAGCTTTCTTT. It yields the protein CASSVLAGQLDGEAFF.

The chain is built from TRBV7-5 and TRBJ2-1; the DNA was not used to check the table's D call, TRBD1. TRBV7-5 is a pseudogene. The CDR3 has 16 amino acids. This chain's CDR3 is CARSFRGQSSYNEQFF. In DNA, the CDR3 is TGTGCCAGAAGCTTTAGGGGACAGAGCTCCTACAATGAGCAGTTCTTC.

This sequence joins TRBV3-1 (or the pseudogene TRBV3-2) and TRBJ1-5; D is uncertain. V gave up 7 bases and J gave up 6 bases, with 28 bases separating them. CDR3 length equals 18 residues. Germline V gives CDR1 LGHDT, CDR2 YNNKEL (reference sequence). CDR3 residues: CASNDNRTIGRVGQPQHF. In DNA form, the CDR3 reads TGTGCCAGCAACGACAACCGGACTATCGGGAGGGTAGGTCAGCCCCAGCATTTT.

As DNA, the CDR3 is TGTGCCAGCAGCTTAGGAGGGACAACCCTCCACTTT. Its translation is CASSLGGTTLHF. The rearrangement joins TRBV11-2 to TRBJ1-6, with D possibly TRBD1 on 6 matching bases. Germline CDR1 is SGHAT and CDR2 is FQNNGV. The CDR3 contains 12 residues. With 1 base removed from V and 14 bases from J, the gap between germline ends came to 9 bases.

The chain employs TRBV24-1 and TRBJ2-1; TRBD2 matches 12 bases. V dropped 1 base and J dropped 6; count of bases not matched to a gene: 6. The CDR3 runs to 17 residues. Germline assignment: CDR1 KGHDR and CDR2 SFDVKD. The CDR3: CATSDFRTSGVFNEQFF. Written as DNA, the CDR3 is TGTGCCACCAGTGATTTTCGGACTAGCGGGGTTTTCAATGAGCAGTTCTTC.

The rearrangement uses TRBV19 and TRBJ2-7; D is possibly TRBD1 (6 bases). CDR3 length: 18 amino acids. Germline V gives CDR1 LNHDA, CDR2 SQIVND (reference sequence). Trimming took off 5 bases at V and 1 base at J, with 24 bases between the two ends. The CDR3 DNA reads TGTGCCAGTAGTGCCGGGGTCACCAGGGCGAGGGGGTCCTACGAGCAGTACTTC. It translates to CASSAGVTRARGSYEQYF.

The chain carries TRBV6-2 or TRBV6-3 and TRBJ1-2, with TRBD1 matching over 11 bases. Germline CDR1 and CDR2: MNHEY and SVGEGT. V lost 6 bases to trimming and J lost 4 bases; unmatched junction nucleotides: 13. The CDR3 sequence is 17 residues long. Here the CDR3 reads CASSRASGTGGSYGYTF. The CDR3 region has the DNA TGTGCCAGCAGCCGCGCCTCCGGGACAGGGGGTTCCTATGGCTACACCTTC.

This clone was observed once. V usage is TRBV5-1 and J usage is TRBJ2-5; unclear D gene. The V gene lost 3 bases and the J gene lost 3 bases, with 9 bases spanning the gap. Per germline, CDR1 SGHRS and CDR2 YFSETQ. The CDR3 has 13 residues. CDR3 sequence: CASSSTQKETQYF. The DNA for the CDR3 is TGCGCCAGCAGCTCAACCCAGAAAGAGACCCAGTACTTC.

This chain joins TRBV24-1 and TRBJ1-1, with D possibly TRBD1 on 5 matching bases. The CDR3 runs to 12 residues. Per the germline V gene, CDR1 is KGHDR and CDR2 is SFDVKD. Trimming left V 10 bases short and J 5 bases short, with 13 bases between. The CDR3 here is CATSDGGTEAFF. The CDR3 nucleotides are TGTGCCACATCGGACGGGGGGACTGAAGCTTTCTTT.